This TCR beta chain appears in the sequencing data of a study of blood T cell repertoires in COVID-19. Overall study: The United States, Italy and Spain were the sources of the acute and convalescent COVID-19 samples.

In the authors' workflow: Counts of nucleated cells, estimated from reference gene primer amplification, were obtained. The table came from immunoSEQ multiplex PCR; TCRdb's copy has only in-frame clones and leaves some out. For V, J and clone size, that table is used; D and trimming come from the DNA. This sample carries around 280,000 clones, around 92% of them seen once, and the ten largest clones take around 10%. CDR3 length: 13 amino acids. Germline lookup yields CDR1 SGHAT and CDR2 FQDESV (reference sequence). Trimming took off 5 bases at V and 3 bases at J, with 8 bases between the two ends. Sequencing input: peripheral blood. This clonotype was sampled from a woman younger than 45 with COVID-19, enrolled during active disease. The genes are TRBV11-1 and TRBJ2-1; the D is unclear. For the CDR3, the DNA is TGTGCCAGCAGCCGCCTAGGCTACAATGAGCAGTTCTTC. Its protein product is CASSRLGYNEQFF. The full variable domain, completed using reference TRBV11-1 and TRBJ2-1, is EAEVAQSPRYKITEKSQAVAFWCDPISGHATLYWYRQILGQGPELLVQFQDESVVDDSQLPKDRFSAERLKGVDSTLKIQPAELGDSAMYLCASSRLGYNEQFFGPGTRLTVL.